This TCR beta chain was sequenced in a study of T cells in Graves' hyperthyroidism and ophthalmopathy (dated by TCRdb to the late 2010s). As for the study more broadly: Peripheral blood samples were taken at initial diagnosis, before any treatment was given. To identify distinguishing TCR V-J signatures, a discovery cohort of about 100 patients was used, comprising 43 with Graves' ophthalmopathy and 57 with stable Graves' hyperthyroidism. An independent validation cohort of around 19 hyperthyroidism patients and more than 15 patients who later progressed to ophthalmopathy tested prospective prediction of ophthalmopathy. The 100 or so discovery patients were divided at random into training and test sets in a 7:3 ratio. In addition, the study compared T-cell repertoires in thyroid tissue and in blood from several Graves' hyperthyroidism patients. Once sampling was done, hyperthyroidism patients were given methimazole at a starting dose of 30 mg daily, whereas ophthalmopathy patients were given high-dose intravenous methylprednisolone. The paper describes TCR Vbeta CDR3 sequencing of about 140 peripheral blood samples, made up of fewer than 50 ophthalmopathy patients, some 80 hyperthyroidism patients and 17 progressor patients.

Sequences MNHNS (CDR1) and SASEGT (CDR2) are obtained from the germline V gene. The CDR3 numbers 16 residues from cysteine through phenylalanine. Left in the record is the CDR3 DNA by itself, 48 bases read in frame from the first base. V is cut back by 6 bases and J by 6 bases, with 8 bases in the junction unmatched. Results the study describes overall, beyond this receptor: In validation, the model predicted progression to ophthalmopathy a median of roughly 6.1 months before onset, with 70% to 71% sensitivity and around 76% specificity. Ophthalmopathy was separated from stable hyperthyroidism by a 13 V-J signature model, with approximately 85% sensitivity and about 81% specificity obtained in cross-validation and 80%/75% obtained in testing. Blood samples also contained most of the expanded thyroid clonotypes (frequency above 0.001), which suggests that blood repertoires may reflect thyroid immune responses. No statistical method was used to set the sample size in advance, and investigators knew the group allocation.

The TCR beta CDR3 regions were amplified from the RNA transcripts. A first-round RT-PCR of the TCR CDR3 used the HTBI primer set with the Qiagen OneStep RT-PCR kit. A second multiplex PCR round built the libraries, followed by size selection and purification. Libraries were sequenced paired-end with 100 bp reads on an Illumina HiSeq2000. In the source study's methods: Raw data were processed with SOAPnuke, discarding reads with adapters, uncalled bases, mean Phred below 15, or no exact constant-primer or identifier match. COPE v1.2.5 was used to merge the high-quality paired reads, and each unique nucleotide sequence was defined as a clonotype. MiTCR v1.1 was used to align clonotypes to the IMGT TRBV, TRBD and TRBJ reference segments. Analysis was restricted to V-J combinations with a frequency above 0.0001, which covered roughly 99% of repertoires. The TCS score was defined as the ratio of F50 (clonal expansion) to E x V (chaos), calculated using BLOSUM62-based TCRdist between CDR3 peptides within each V-J. Welch's t-statistics and random forest reduced 514 V-J features to 10 to 15, which were used in a naive Bayes classifier (R e1071). Using fastp trimming at Q25 and MiXCR clonotype assembly, TCRdb reanalyzed the public sequencing data and kept in-frame beta chains. For every CDR3 protein sequence, its rows merge into one entry that carries the most common genes and DNA. Clone size and V and J calls follow TCRdb, not the original study. This sample gives 250,000 to 350,000 distinct CDR3 sequences in total; approximately 17% of them show up just once. The top ten constitute around 61% of the sample.

Moderately to severely active disease, a Clinical Activity Score of at least 3, a NOSPECS grade of at least 4, and a duration under 3 months were present in ophthalmopathy patients. The study excluded patients with uncontrolled infections, other autoimmune diseases, pregnancy or lactation. Diagnoses relied on clinical symptoms, serum thyroxine and TRAb, thyroid ultrasound and orbital computed tomography. PBMCs were isolated from 8 to 10 ml of fresh peripheral blood by Ficoll-Paque density gradient centrifugation. Trizol reagent was used to extract total RNA, and RNA quality was then checked on an Agilent 2100 Bioanalyzer. This clonotype was counted a few times. What antigen it recognizes has not been identified. No base quality values were provided; no much bigger clone lies one nucleotide off.

This TCR was sampled from a woman aged 55-69 years with Graves' ophthalmopathy. The chain employs TRBV6-1 and TRBJ2-3; the central 14 bases match TRBD2. The specimen sequenced was blood. Here is the DNA: TGTGCCAGCAGCCTTCTTGGACTAGCGGGAGGTGATACGCAGTATTTT. The translation is CASSLLGLAGGDTQYF.